This T cell receptor beta chain is drawn from a study of T cells after yellow fever vaccination. V shed 4 bases and J shed 3 bases, with 11 bases lying between them. Germline values: CDR1 SQVTM, CDR2 ANQGSEA. There are 13 residues in the CDR3. MiXCR, run by TCRdb on the 5' RACE reads, gives a single entry per CDR3 protein. The table has 95,000 to 150,000 distinct CDR3 sequences, nearly 15% seen once. In this sample, this clonotype turned up many times. This sequence joins TRBV29-1 and TRBJ2-3; D is perhaps TRBD1 (6 bases). The source is a man between 18 and 29 years old who received the YFV17D yellow fever vaccine. The specimen was CD8+ T cells sorted from PBMCs, collected 5 days after the yellow fever booster vaccination. CDR3: CSVVGQGTDTQYF. CDR3 DNA: TGCAGCGTTGTAGGGCAGGGGACAGATACGCAGTATTTT.